This T cell receptor (beta chain) was profiled in a study of OX40 agonist ivuxolimab in advanced cancers. Turning to the study itself: Every patient in dose escalation had hepatocellular carcinoma, melanoma, renal cell or head and neck cancer. Regarding the study as a whole: More expanded clones were found, on average, in CD8+ than in CD4+ T cells. Expansion of clones was among the lowest in partial responders at 0.1-3.0 mg/kg.

Data came from immunoSEQ multiplex PCR; TCRdb stores just in-frame clones and leaves some out. The sample records 75,000 to 95,000 clones, around 93% being singletons. Germline CDR1 GTSNPN, CDR2 SVGIG (reference sequence). The CDR3 extends over 16 amino acids. The junction had 9 bases not matched to a gene; V was cut back by 2 bases and J by 5 bases. Of note for this clone: Its antigen is not known.

The source is an adult with an advanced solid tumor such as melanoma, head and neck, liver or kidney cancer. The sequencing used CD4+ or CD8+ T cells sorted from blood, collected in a trial of the OX40 agonist ivuxolimab. V is TRBV30 and J is TRBJ2-3; the match to TRBD2 covers 11 bases. DNA for the CDR3: TGTGCCTGGAGTCCGAAACTAGCGGGGGCGGGAGATACGCAGTATTTT. Protein: CAWSPKLAGAGDTQYF.